This T cell receptor (beta chain) stems from a study of cytomegalovirus exposure and HLA in healthy donors. This CDR3 region has 15 residues. Trimming took 5 bases from V and 0 from J, leaving 12 bases between them. The germline V gene encodes CDR1 SGHTA and CDR2 FQGNSA. PCR amplification relied on 60 Vbeta primers (plus 13 Jbeta primers). Measured with immunoSEQ multiplex PCR; TCRdb has only the in-frame clones, and not every one. The repertoire holds 100,000 to 120,000 clones, with over 60% as singletons. Study-wide findings and caveats: It has been reported that TCR beta sequences accurately predicted the HLA-A and HLA-B alleles of most subjects. The study had only CMV serostatus as immune exposure information. The authors listed 150 to 200 TCR beta chains as cytomegalovirus-associated.

Among the donors, all were healthy bone marrow donors. With regard to this clone: The antigen remains unidentified.

This clonotype originated in a man aged 25 to 40 in good health and CMV-seropositive. Sequenced input: PBMCs. The V and J genes are TRBV7-2 and TRBJ2-3, with D tentatively TRBD2 (6 bases). Written as DNA, the CDR3 is TGTGCCAGCAGCCGGGACTGGGGGAGCACAGATACGCAGTATTTT. Translating gives CASSRDWGSTDTQYF.